This TCR beta chain was documented in a study of cytomegalovirus exposure and HLA in healthy donors. Findings and limits, study-wide: Beyond CMV serostatus, there was no information to go on about immune exposure. Upon later analysis, HLA-associated TCR beta chains proved more clonally expanded than other, equally common chains. Most subjects had HLA-A and HLA-B alleles reportedly predicted accurately by TCR beta sequences.

About this clone: Antigen specificity is unknown.

V lost 0 bases and J lost 7, with 7 bases in between. Germline-derived CDR1 and CDR2 are SGHNT and YENEEA. The length of the CDR3 is 12 residues. The donors gave bone marrow, and they were healthy. 60 Vbeta and 13 Jbeta primers were used in PCR. TCRdb's table, derived via immunoSEQ multiplex PCR, lists solely in-frame clones and lacks some. The sample has about 89,000 clones, 85% seen once. The sequence derives from a man aged 40-50 years in good health and CMV-seropositive. This chain joins TRBV11-3 and TRBJ2-7; D remains ambiguous. The sequenced sample was PBMCs. The CDR3 here is CASSLDAGEQYF. The CDR3 bases are TGTGCCAGCAGCTTAGATGCCGGGGAGCAGTACTTC.